This TCR beta chain was obtained from a study of cytotoxic CD8 clonotypes in ibrutinib-treated CLL. Study-wide background: The patients, under 13 relapsed/refractory and approximately 15 treatment-naive, included around 17 who were IGHV unmutated.

Using immunoSEQ multiplex PCR, the repertoire was profiled, and TCRdb retains in-frame clones only, with some absent. The table lists more than 60,000 clones, 70% to 90% of them singletons. This CDR3 is 16 amino acids long. The V gene's germline CDR1 is SGHVS and CDR2 FNYEAQ. The germline V and J ends were trimmed by 0 bases and 2 bases, with 8 bases remaining between them. Study observations and caveats: The study found clonality rose at ibrutinib response, then fell toward baseline at progression. Against age-matched healthy donors, baseline clonality ran higher and tracked circulating CD8+ T-cell counts.

A word on this clone: What it recognizes is unknown.

This receptor was obtained from a human donor with chronic lymphocytic leukemia. The material sequenced was PBMCs, taken after 24 months of ibrutinib treatment. This chain joins TRBV7-6 and TRBJ2-6; D is ambiguous. CDR3 sequence: CASSLAPPPGANVLTF. As DNA, the CDR3 is TGTGCCAGCAGCTTAGCGCCCCCCCCTGGGGCCAACGTCCTGACTTTC.